A single sample is the source of the 2 T cell receptor beta chains below, sequenced in a study of blood T cell repertoires in COVID-19. This table comes from immunoSEQ multiplex PCR, and its TCRdb copy is limited to in-frame clones, with some not included. This table has some 120,000 clones, over 75% appearing once. The sequencing sample was made of peripheral blood. The receptors derive from an elderly man with active or convalescent COVID-19.

This clone was recorded a few times. The V gene is TRBV6-6, the J gene TRBJ1-5; 11 bases map to TRBD1. V dropped 3 bases and J dropped 8; count of bases not matched to a gene: 6. This CDR3 has 15 residues. Germline CDR1 is MNHNY and CDR2 is SVGAGI (reference sequence). CDR3 amino acids: CASSYRDRGKEPQHF. DNA for the CDR3: TGTGCCAGCAGTTATAGGGACAGGGGGAAGGAGCCCCAGCATTTT.

V gene TRBV30 combines with J gene TRBJ2-1; TRBD2 might be the D (6 bases). V was pared by 3 bases and J by 12 bases, with 15 bases between. The length of the CDR3 is 12 residues. Germline V gene lookup returns CDR1 GTSNPN and CDR2 SVGIG (reference sequence). This CDR3 reads CAWSPFRDSQFF. The CDR3 DNA sequence: TGTGCCTGGAGCCCTTTCCGGGACTCGCAGTTCTTC.